This T cell receptor (beta chain) was retrieved from a study of T cells in Graves' hyperthyroidism and ophthalmopathy. There are 15 residues in the CDR3. Germline V CDR1 and CDR2: SGHDN, FVKESK. V lost 4 bases and J lost 7; bases outside the gene matches: 9. Exclusion of a patient resulted from uncontrolled infection, other autoimmune disease, pregnancy or lactation. In making diagnoses, clinical symptoms, serum thyroxine and TRAb, thyroid ultrasound and orbital computed tomography were all used. It was 8.5 to 10 ml of fresh peripheral blood that supplied the PBMCs. RNA transcripts served as the template for amplifying TCR beta CDR3 regions. RT-PCR in the first round (using the HTBI primer set) targeted the TCR CDR3. Using its own MiXCR run on the multiplex PCR reads, TCRdb lists one record per CDR3 protein. The sample contains roughly 330,000 distinct CDR3 sequences, approximately 17% of which appear only once.

This clonotype was detected only a few times. The V and J genes are TRBV14 and TRBJ2-7; 11 positions match TRBD2. The specimen sequenced was blood. The receptor's source is a man aged 25 to 40 with Graves' hyperthyroidism. CDR3 nucleotide sequence: TGTGCCAGCAGCCTTTTAGCGGGAGGGCCGGGTGAGCAGTACTTC. It translates to CASSLLAGGPGEQYF.